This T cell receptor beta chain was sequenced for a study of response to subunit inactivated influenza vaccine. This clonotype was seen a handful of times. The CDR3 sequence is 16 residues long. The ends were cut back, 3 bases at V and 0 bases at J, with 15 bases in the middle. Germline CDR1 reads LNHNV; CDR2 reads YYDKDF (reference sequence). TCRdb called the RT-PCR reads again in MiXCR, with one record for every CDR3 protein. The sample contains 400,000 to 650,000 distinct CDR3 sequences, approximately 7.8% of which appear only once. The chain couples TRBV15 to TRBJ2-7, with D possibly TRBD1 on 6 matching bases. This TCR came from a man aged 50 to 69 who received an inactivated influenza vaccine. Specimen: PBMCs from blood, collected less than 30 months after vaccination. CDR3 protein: CATSSSMGHLSYEQYF. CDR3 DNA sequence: TGTGCCACCAGCAGTTCGATGGGACACCTCTCCTACGAGCAGTACTTC.